These T cell receptor beta chains were read from a single sample in a study of blood T cell repertoires in COVID-19. TCRdb's table, derived via immunoSEQ multiplex PCR, lists solely in-frame clones and lacks some. The data hold tens of thousands of clones, with under 90% observed a single time. Source material: peripheral blood. These receptors all stem from a man in his fifties or sixties with active COVID-19. The CDR3 runs from the conserved cysteine through the conserved F or W. The D gene is left open where the match is weak. Expanded clones get a size class; other rows say once, few or many, or leave the size out.

cdr3_length: 14
d_call: TRBD1
j_call: TRBJ2-5
v_call: TRBV4-1
clone_size: .
cdr3_nt: TGCGCCAGCAGCCACAACAGGGGGCAAGAGACCCAGTACTTC
cdr3_aa: CASSHNRGQETQYF

cdr3_length: 16
d_call: .
j_call: TRBJ2-7
v_call: TRBV27
clone_size: .
cdr3_nt: TGTGCCAGCAGTTTATCGAGGACAGTCTTATCCTACGAGCAGTACTTC
cdr3_aa: CASSLSRTVLSYEQYF

cdr3_length: 15
d_call: .
j_call: TRBJ2-1
v_call: TRBV7-9
clone_size: .
cdr3_nt: TGTGCCAGCACCTTGCGGGCTAGCACCTACAATGAGCAGTTCTTC
cdr3_aa: CASTLRASTYNEQFF

cdr3_length: 15
d_call: .
j_call: TRBJ2-7
v_call: TRBV15
clone_size: .
cdr3_nt: TGTGCCACCAGCCCTTCTCGGGACTCACCCGGCGAGCAGTACTTC
cdr3_aa: CATSPSRDSPGEQYF

cdr3_length: 16
d_call: TRBD1
j_call: TRBJ1-3
v_call: TRBV10-3
clone_size: .
cdr3_nt: TGTGCCATCAGATCGGACAGGGAATTTACTGGAAACACCATATATTTT
cdr3_aa: CAIRSDREFTGNTIYF

cdr3_length: 14
d_call: .
j_call: TRBJ1-1
v_call: TRBV5-6
clone_size: .
cdr3_nt: TGTGCCAGCAGTTGGATCGGAGGTGACACTGAAGCTTTCTTT
cdr3_aa: CASSWIGGDTEAFF

cdr3_length: 16
d_call: TRBD2
j_call: TRBJ2-2
v_call: TRBV11-3
clone_size: .
cdr3_nt: TGTGCCAGCAGCCCCGGGACTAGCGGGCCACCCGGGGAGCTGTTTTTT
cdr3_aa: CASSPGTSGPPGELFF

cdr3_length: 16
d_call: TRBD2
j_call: TRBJ2-7
v_call: TRBV6-6
clone_size: .
cdr3_nt: TGTGCCAGCAGTTACCCCTACAAGGGACTAGTCGGCGAGCAGTACTTC
cdr3_aa: CASSYPYKGLVGEQYF

cdr3_length: 15
d_call: .
j_call: TRBJ1-4
v_call: TRBV4-1
clone_size: .
cdr3_nt: TGCGCCAGCAGCCCCAGGGTTGCAACTAATGAAAAACTGTTTTTT
cdr3_aa: CASSPRVATNEKLFF

cdr3_length: 16
d_call: .
j_call: TRBJ1-1
v_call: TRBV18
clone_size: .
cdr3_nt: TGTGCCAGCTCACCCCCCGGGACACCCATGAACACTGAAGCTTTCTTT
cdr3_aa: CASSPPGTPMNTEAFF

cdr3_length: 15
d_call: .
j_call: TRBJ1-1
v_call: TRBV4-2
clone_size: once
cdr3_nt: TGTGCCAGCAGCCAAGGGCATAGGGGGGAGGGTGAAGCTTTCTTT
cdr3_aa: CASSQGHRGEGEAFF

cdr3_length: 12
d_call: .
j_call: TRBJ2-7
v_call: TRBV2
clone_size: .
cdr3_nt: TGTGCCAGCACTTCGGAGGGCAACGAGCAGTACTTC
cdr3_aa: CASTSEGNEQYF

cdr3_length: 14
d_call: .
j_call: TRBJ2-6
v_call: TRBV9
clone_size: once
cdr3_nt: TGTGCCAGCAGACGGGGGACTGGGGCCAACGTCCTGACTTTC
cdr3_aa: CASRRGTGANVLTF

cdr3_length: 15
d_call: TRBD2
j_call: TRBJ2-7
v_call: TRBV9
clone_size: .
cdr3_nt: TGTGCCAGCAGCGTAGGGGAGGGCGCCTCCTACGAGCAGTACTTC
cdr3_aa: CASSVGEGASYEQYF

cdr3_length: 13
d_call: .
j_call: TRBJ2-3
v_call: TRBV12-3/TRBV12-4
clone_size: .
cdr3_nt: TGTGCCAGCAGTTTGCAACTCCGAGATACGCAGTATTTT
cdr3_aa: CASSLQLRDTQYF

cdr3_length: 16
d_call: .
j_call: TRBJ2-1
v_call: TRBV4-2
clone_size: .
cdr3_nt: TGTGCCAGCAGCCAAGCTACCTCGAGCTCCTACAATGAGCAGTTCTTC
cdr3_aa: CASSQATSSSYNEQFF

cdr3_length: 15
d_call: .
j_call: TRBJ2-7
v_call: TRBV10-3
clone_size: .
cdr3_nt: TGTGCCATCGCCGGGAGCCAGGGGGGCTCCTACGAGCAGTACTTC
cdr3_aa: CAIAGSQGGSYEQYF

cdr3_length: 14
d_call: .
j_call: TRBJ1-5
v_call: TRBV28
clone_size: .
cdr3_nt: TGTGCCAGCAGGATCCCAGGGGGCAATCAGCCCCAGCATTTT
cdr3_aa: CASRIPGGNQPQHF